The rows below give T cell receptor beta chains drawn from one sample of a study of cytomegalovirus exposure and HLA in healthy donors. Assay: immunoSEQ multiplex PCR; the TCRdb copy retains only in-frame clones and omits some. The table has over 250,000 clones, around 86% seen once. The sequenced sample was PBMCs. The receptors come from a man aged 35-49 years in good health and CMV-seropositive. Each CDR3 is given without its conserved first and last residue.

TRBJ1-2	TRBV14	ASSQQNYGYT
TRBJ1-4	TRBV7-9	ASSSHRGQNEKLF
TRBJ1-2	TRBV2	ASSNHVTGGYGYT
TRBJ1-5	TRBV19	ASRETGGQPQH
TRBJ1-1	TRBV9	ASSGTGTGGGNTEAF
TRBJ2-7	TRBV28	ASSRTSGRLNEQY
TRBJ2-1	TRBV7-8	ASSLTPFWQAHEQF
TRBJ2-1	TRBV6-5	ASSYEGSHNEQF
TRBJ2-5	TRBV5-6	ASSLVGSEETQY
TRBJ1-1	TRBV14	ASSRQSLNTEAF
TRBJ2-5	TRBV5-6	ASSLDGRAWETQY
TRBJ2-7	TRBV28	ASSLAGGPYEQY
TRBJ1-2	TRBV19	ASNTGQGGYT
TRBJ2-1	TRBV11-1	ASSLGDSGVRNEQF
TRBJ2-7	TRBV6-5	ASRSTGALYDEQY
TRBJ2-3	TRBV9	ASSVDLSDTQY
TRBJ1-5	TRBV6-5	ASSRGTGKNQPQH
TRBJ2-1	TRBV14	ASSQDGFRGDKF